One sample yielded the 27 T cell receptor beta chains listed below, sequenced in a study of blood T cell repertoires in COVID-19. TCRdb's table, derived via immunoSEQ multiplex PCR, lists solely in-frame clones and lacks some. The repertoire consists of about 190,000 clones, with about 77% occurring once and the leading ten covering about 3%. Sequencing was done on a sample of peripheral blood. These receptors were collected from a woman at least 80 years old with active or convalescent COVID-19.

V gene TRBV9 combines with J gene TRBJ1-1; 7 nucleotides agree with TRBD1. The CDR3 runs to 15 residues. Germline V gives CDR1 SGDLS, CDR2 YYNGEE. Germline trimming cut 0 bases from V and 5 bases from J; bases unmatched to any gene: 7. The CDR3 nucleotides read TGTGCCAGCAGCGTAGCCTCCAGGGGGAGTACTGAAGCTTTCTTT. Translating it yields CASSVASRGSTEAFF.

This clone was recorded at least ten times. The J gene is TRBJ1-2, the V gene TRBV7-9; TRBD1 agrees at 10 bases. The CDR3 extends over 14 amino acids. The trim removed 7 bases at V and 8 bases at J, leaving 10 bases unmatched. The germline CDR1 and CDR2 sequences are SEHNR and FQNEAQ (reference sequence). In DNA, the CDR3 is TGTGCCAGCATCCGGGGGACAGGGGCTTGGGGCTACACCTTC. It specifies CASIRGTGAWGYTF.

This clone was seen only a few times. V usage is TRBV5-1 and J usage is TRBJ2-2; TRBD2 matches 10 bases. Germline loops: CDR1 SGHRS, CDR2 YFSETQ. The junction had 8 bases not matched to a gene; V was cut back by 2 bases and J by 1 base. The CDR3 runs 18 residues. This chain's CDR3 is CASSLAQRGGLNTGELFF. CDR3 sequence (DNA): TGCGCCAGCAGCTTAGCCCAGCGGGGGGGACTGAACACCGGGGAGCTGTTTTTT.

The genes are TRBV5-4 and TRBJ1-3; TRBD1 matches at 7 bases. The CDR3 spans 16 residues. J was trimmed by 3 bases and V by 4 bases; bases with no gene match: 10. Germline CDR1 reads SGHNT; CDR2 reads YYREEE (reference sequence). The CDR3 sequence: CASSTNPTGIGNTIYF. The CDR3 DNA reads TGTGCCAGCAGCACTAACCCGACAGGGATTGGAAACACCATATATTTT.

The chain is built from TRBV9 and TRBJ1-1; TRBD1 matches at 8 bases. The germline CDR1 and CDR2 sequences are SGDLS and YYNGEE. After removal of 4 bases from V and 6 bases from J, the junction contained 8 bases not matched to a gene. This CDR3 region has 14 residues. The CDR3 loop reads CASSLIQGGPEAFF. CDR3 sequence (DNA): TGTGCCAGCAGCCTCATACAGGGGGGGCCTGAAGCTTTCTTT.

This chain connects TRBV5-1 to TRBJ1-4; 7 bases are shared with TRBD1. The CDR3 extends over 15 amino acids. V trimming: 4 bases; J trimming: 0 bases; junction bases outside the gene matches: 3. Germline CDR1 and CDR2: SGHRS and YFSETQ. The chain's CDR3 is CASSPGQATNEKLFF. The CDR3 DNA reads TGCGCCAGCAGCCCAGGACAGGCAACTAATGAAAAACTGTTTTTT.

V gene TRBV7-9 combines with J gene TRBJ1-6; maybe TRBD1 (5 bases). Germline V gene sequence: CDR1 SEHNR, CDR2 FQNEAQ (reference sequence). V gave up 5 bases and J gave up 10 bases, with 15 bases separating them. This CDR3 contains 14 residues. The CDR3 DNA sequence: TGTGCCAGCAGCGAAAGGGGAGGAAACTCACCCCTCCACTTT. Translating it yields CASSERGGNSPLHF.

The chain is built from TRBV14 and TRBJ2-6, with D possibly matching TRBD2 (5 bases). Germline V gene data show CDR1 as SGHDN and CDR2 as FVKESK. V dropped 0 bases and J dropped 0 bases, with 9 bases sitting between them. This CDR3 has 17 amino acids. The DNA for the CDR3 is TGTGCCAGCAGCCAAGATCCGAGGGACTCTGGGGCCAACGTCCTGACTTTC. It specifies CASSQDPRDSGANVLTF.

This clone has just a few counts. The V gene is TRBV5-1, the J gene TRBJ1-1, with TRBD1 as a possible D gene (5 bases). This CDR3 comprises 13 residues. CDR1 SGHRS and CDR2 YFSETQ come from the germline V gene. V lost 5 bases and J lost 1, with 9 bases in between. The CDR3 spells CASSRQQNTEAFF. CDR3 coding DNA: TGCGCCAGCAGTCGACAGCAGAACACTGAAGCTTTCTTT.

CDR3 in amino acids: CASSQIQGAGETQYF. The CDR3 region has the DNA TGTGCCAGCAGCCAGATACAGGGGGCCGGCGAGACCCAGTACTTC. The gene calls are TRBV4-2 and TRBJ2-5; TRBD1 matches at 9 bases. Trimming removed 3 bases from V and 5 bases from J; junction bases left unmatched: 7. The germline V gene encodes CDR1 LGHNA and CDR2 YNFKEQ. The CDR3 covers 15 residues.

This clone was detected ten times or more. As DNA, the CDR3 is TGTGCCAGCAGCCAAGATTGGACTAGCGGGGGCCCGGAGACCCAGTACTTC. It specifies CASSQDWTSGGPETQYF. The chain couples TRBV4-2 to TRBJ2-5; 13 bases align to TRBD2. The J segment lost 5 bases and the V segment lost 0 bases, leaving 6 bases of the junction unmatched. The CDR3 has 17 residues. Germline CDR1 reads LGHNA; CDR2 reads YNFKEQ.

The V call is TRBV7-6, the J call TRBJ2-1; the match to TRBD1 covers 10 bases. The CDR3 sequence is 16 residues long. Unmatched junction bases numbered 10, after V lost 4 bases and J lost 7 bases. Germline CDR1 SGHVS, CDR2 FNYEAQ. This CDR3 is CASSSQTGQGRNEQFF. The CDR3 nucleotides read TGTGCCAGCAGCTCCCAGACGGGACAGGGGAGGAATGAGCAGTTCTTC.

The chain employs TRBV27 and TRBJ2-2, with 7 bases aligning to TRBD2. J gave up 5 bases and V 6 bases, and 9 bases lay outside the gene matches. There are 15 residues in the CDR3. Germline V gene sequence: CDR1 MNHEY, CDR2 SMNVEV (reference sequence). Written as DNA, the CDR3 is TGTGCCAGCAGCCAAGGACTAGTATTGACCGGGGAGCTGTTTTTT. This sequence encodes CASSQGLVLTGELFF.

This clone was seen more than once but under ten times. The CDR3 region has the DNA TGTGCCAGCAGCTCACAACCGGGACAACAAAGAAACTACGAGCAGTACTTC. It translates to CASSSQPGQQRNYEQYF. The chain recombines TRBV7-9 with TRBJ2-7, with a possible D match to TRBD1 (6 bases). Germline CDR1 SEHNR, CDR2 FQNEAQ (reference sequence). Trimming pared 4 bases from V and 3 bases from J, leaving 22 bases between. The CDR3 consists of 17 residues.

The chain combines TRBV28 with TRBJ2-3, with 8 bases identical to TRBD2. Per the germline V gene, CDR1 is MDHEN and CDR2 is SYDVKM. J gave up 0 bases and V 5 bases, and 4 bases lay outside the gene matches. The CDR3 is 15 residues long. CDR3 bases: TGTGCCAGCAGTCGGAAGCGGGGGAGCACAGATACGCAGTATTTT. Its protein is CASSRKRGSTDTQYF.

The chain has TRBV3-1 (or the pseudogene TRBV3-2) and TRBJ1-3, with 8 bases aligning to TRBD1. Germline loops: CDR1 LGHDT, CDR2 YNNKEL (reference sequence). V shed 1 base and J 12 bases; nucleotides not matched to a gene: 8. The CDR3 covers 14 residues. The CDR3 DNA sequence: TGTGCCAGCAGCCAAGGATGGGACAGGCGAAACATATATTTT. Translated, it gives CASSQGWDRRNIYF.

This clone was counted a few times. The chain recombines TRBV28 with TRBJ1-5; D is possibly TRBD1 (6 bases). The CDR3 consists of 16 residues. Germline V gives CDR1 MDHEN, CDR2 SYDVKM. The germline V and J ends were trimmed by 7 bases and 0 bases, with 16 bases remaining between them. The CDR3 nucleotides read TGTGCCAGCACTATCATGAGGACAGCTAGCAATCAGCCCCAGCATTTT. Its protein product is CASTIMRTASNQPQHF.

The chain has TRBV7-2 and TRBJ2-3, with 8 bases aligning to TRBD2. The germline V gene has CDR1 SGHTA and CDR2 FQGNSA. Trimming cost V 3 bases and J 1 base; bases outside gene matches: 6. This CDR3 spans 16 amino acids. As DNA, the CDR3 is TGTGCCAGCAGCTTTGGGGCGGGGGGACGCACAGATACGCAGTATTTT. This codes for CASSFGAGGRTDTQYF.

This rearrangement joins TRBV9 to TRBJ2-3; a weak D match, TRBD2 (6 bases). This CDR3 comprises 14 residues. The germline V gene encodes CDR1 SGDLS and CDR2 YYNGEE. Trimming pared 3 bases from V and 8 bases from J, leaving 16 bases between. Here the CDR3 reads CASSGTGTGVTQYF. In DNA form, the CDR3 reads TGTGCCAGCAGCGGCACCGGGACGGGGGTTACGCAGTATTTT.

The rearrangement links TRBV9 to TRBJ2-1; D not certain. This CDR3 spans 15 amino acids. The V gene's germline CDR1 is SGDLS and CDR2 YYNGEE. Trimming removed 7 bases from V and 2 bases from J, with 16 bases in between. DNA of the CDR3: TGTGCCAGCGTTGGTGACAAACCTCCCTACAATGAGCAGTTCTTC. Its translation is CASVGDKPPYNEQFF.

The chain links TRBV29-1 to TRBJ1-3, with 8 nucleotides matching TRBD1. J was trimmed by 1 base and V by 6 bases; bases with no gene match: 5. Germline V gives CDR1 SQVTM, CDR2 ANQGSEA. CDR3 size: 14 residues. In DNA, the CDR3 is TGCAGCGTCCAGGGGGCTGGGTCTGGAAACACCATATATTTT. Amino acids: CSVQGAGSGNTIYF.

This clone was detected ten times or more. CDR3 protein: CAISESARSYGYTF. The CDR3 coding sequence is TGTGCCATCAGTGAGTCGGCCAGGTCCTATGGCTACACCTTC. The chain links TRBV10-3 to TRBJ1-2; D remains ambiguous. Germline CDR1 and CDR2: ENHRY and SYGVKD. Trimming removed 0 bases at V and 4 bases at J, with 9 bases between. The CDR3 totals 14 residues.

J is TRBJ2-6 and V is TRBV9; D not resolved. The CDR3 is 16 residues long. Germline V lookup: CDR1 SGDLS, CDR2 YYNGEE. Trimming stripped 0 bases from V and 0 bases from J, with 7 bases between. The CDR3 coding sequence is TGTGCCAGCAGCGTAGCAAGCAACTCTGGGGCCAACGTCCTGACTTTC. It yields the protein CASSVASNSGANVLTF.

This clone was counted a few times. The genes are TRBV19 and TRBJ1-1; D remains unclear. Germline V gives CDR1 LNHDA, CDR2 SQIVND (reference sequence). The CDR3 sequence is 16 residues long. V lost 5 bases, J lost 0 bases, and 16 bases lay in between. The CDR3 reads CASSPRVREMNTEAFF. The CDR3 DNA reads as TGTGCCAGTAGTCCACGTGTTCGGGAGATGAACACTGAAGCTTTCTTT.

The chain employs TRBV7-9 and TRBJ1-2; 9 bases map to TRBD1. Germline assignment: CDR1 SEHNR and CDR2 FQNEAQ (reference sequence). The CDR3 length is 15 residues. V lost 3 bases and J lost 6; bases outside the gene matches: 8. The CDR3 region is CASSFSTGQGNGYTF. As DNA, the CDR3 is TGTGCCAGCAGCTTCTCTACGGGACAGGGAAATGGCTACACCTTC.

The rearrangement joins TRBV10-3 to TRBJ1-2; TRBD1 matches 7 bases. The germline V gene encodes CDR1 ENHRY and CDR2 SYGVKD. J was trimmed by 3 bases and V by 4 bases; bases with no gene match: 2. This CDR3 has 13 residues. The CDR3 bases are TGTGCCATCAGTGCCGACAGGGACTATGGCTACACCTTC. This gives the protein CAISADRDYGYTF.

This CDR3 is CASSLMALRGREDIGELFF. The CDR3 DNA is TGTGCCAGCAGCCTGATGGCTTTAAGGGGGCGCGAGGACATCGGGGAGCTGTTTTTT. The chain recombines TRBV3-1 (or the pseudogene TRBV3-2) with TRBJ2-2; 7 bases match TRBD1. Germline V gives CDR1 LGHDT, CDR2 YNNKEL (reference sequence). V gave up 4 bases and J gave up 7 bases; unmatched junction bases: 21. This CDR3 region has 19 residues.